This T cell receptor beta chain was sequenced during a study of CD8 T cells in ankylosing spondylitis. Whole-study findings and limits: Ankylosing spondylitis blood seemed to carry a telltale TCR beta motif made of eight or nine highly homologous variants.

TCRdb passed the 5' RACE reads through MiXCR, listing each CDR3 protein once. The sample contains more than 650,000 distinct CDR3 sequences, over 9.5% of which appear only once. V gave up 5 bases and J gave up 3 bases; unmatched junction bases: 10. This CDR3 comprises 14 residues. Germline loops: CDR1 DFQATT, CDR2 SNEGSKA (reference sequence). On this clonotype: Antigen specificity is unknown.

Sequenced material: blood, either unsorted or a sorted T cell fraction (not recorded which). The receptor was derived from a male donor with ankylosing spondylitis. The chain is built from TRBV20-1 and TRBJ2-7; 7 bases line up with TRBD2. The CDR3 region has the DNA TGCAGTGCTTTCAGGCTGGGGGGGAACTACGAGCAGTACTTC. This translates into CSAFRLGGNYEQYF.